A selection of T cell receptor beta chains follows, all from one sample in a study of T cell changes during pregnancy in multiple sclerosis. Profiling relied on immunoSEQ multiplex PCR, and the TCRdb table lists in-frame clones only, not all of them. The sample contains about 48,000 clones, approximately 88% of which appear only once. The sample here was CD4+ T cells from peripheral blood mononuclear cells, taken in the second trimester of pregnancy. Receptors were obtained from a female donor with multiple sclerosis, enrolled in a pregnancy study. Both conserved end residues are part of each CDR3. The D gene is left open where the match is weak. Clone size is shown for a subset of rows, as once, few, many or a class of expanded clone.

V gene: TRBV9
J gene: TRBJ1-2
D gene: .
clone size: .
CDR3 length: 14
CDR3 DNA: TGTGCCAGCAGCGTAGAGGGGGACGTCTATGGCTACACCTTC
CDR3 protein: CASSVEGDVYGYTF

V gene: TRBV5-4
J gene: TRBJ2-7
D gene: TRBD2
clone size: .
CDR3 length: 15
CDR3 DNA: TGTGCCAGCACCTTGGGGCTAGCGGGAGAGCACGAGCAGTACTTC
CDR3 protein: CASTLGLAGEHEQYF

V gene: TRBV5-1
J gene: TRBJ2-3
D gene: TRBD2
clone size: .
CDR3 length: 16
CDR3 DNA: TGCGCCAGCAGCCCGGGACTAGCGGGGGTCACAGATACGCAGTATTTT
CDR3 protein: CASSPGLAGVTDTQYF

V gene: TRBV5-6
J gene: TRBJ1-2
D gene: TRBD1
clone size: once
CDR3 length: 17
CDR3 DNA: TGTGCCAGCACCCCCGACAGGGGGCGGACGTTGTTTGATGGCTACACCTTC
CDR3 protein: CASTPDRGRTLFDGYTF

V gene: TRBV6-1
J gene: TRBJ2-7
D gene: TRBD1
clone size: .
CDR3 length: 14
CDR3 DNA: TGTGCCAGCAGCGACAGGGGGGTGTCCTACGAGCAGTACTTC
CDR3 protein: CASSDRGVSYEQYF

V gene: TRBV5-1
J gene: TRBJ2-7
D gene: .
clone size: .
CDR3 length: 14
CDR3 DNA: TGCGCCAGCAGCGTCTCCGGGGATACCTACGAGCAGTACTTC
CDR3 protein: CASSVSGDTYEQYF

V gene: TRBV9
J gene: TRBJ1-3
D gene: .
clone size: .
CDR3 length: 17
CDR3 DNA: TGTGCCAGCAGCGGAGGGATCTTGCGGGGCTCTGGAAACACCATATATTTT
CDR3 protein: CASSGGILRGSGNTIYF

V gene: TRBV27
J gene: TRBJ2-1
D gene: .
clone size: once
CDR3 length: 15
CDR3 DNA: TGTGCCAGCAGTTCGAATCAGGGCCAACTTAATGAGCAGTTCTTC
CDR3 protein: CASSSNQGQLNEQFF

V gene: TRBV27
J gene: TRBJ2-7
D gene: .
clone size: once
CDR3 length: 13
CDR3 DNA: TGTGCCAGCAGTCCCCGGAGGTCCTACGAGCAGTACTTC
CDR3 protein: CASSPRRSYEQYF

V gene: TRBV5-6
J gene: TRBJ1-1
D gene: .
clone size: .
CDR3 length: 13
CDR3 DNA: TGTGCCAGCAGCCTGACACCGAACACTGAAGCTTTCTTT
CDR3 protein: CASSLTPNTEAFF